These T cell receptor beta chains were read from a single sample in a study of shared clonotypes between healthy human individuals. The method was immunoSEQ multiplex PCR; TCRdb's version includes in-frame clones alone and lacks a portion of them. The top ten hold about 1.2% of the sample, which has 1.4 million to 1.5 million clones, roughly 96% seen once. What was sequenced was naive CD4+ T cells sorted from blood. These receptors came from a man under 40 in good health. CDR3s include the opening cysteine and the closing phenylalanine or tryptophan. A D gene is named only where the DNA matches it firmly. A clone size is listed for some rows: how often the clone was seen (once, few, many), or a class if it is expanded.

CDR3 protein,CDR3 DNA,clone size,J gene,D gene,V gene
CASSQIGGETDTQYF,TGCGCCAGCAGCCAAATAGGAGGGGAGACAGATACGCAGTATTTT,once,TRBJ2-3,-,TRBV4-3
CAIRPRDSLSYEQYF,TGTGCCATCAGACCTCGGGACAGCCTCTCCTACGAGCAGTACTTC,few,TRBJ2-7,TRBD1,TRBV10-3
CSARPQETQYF,TGCAGTGCTAGACCCCAGGAGACCCAGTACTTC,-,TRBJ2-5,-,TRBV20-1
CASSLLDLPYEQYF,TGTGCCAGCAGTTTATTGGACTTGCCCTACGAGCAGTACTTC,-,TRBJ2-7,-,TRBV27
CASSMPSIGTYEQYF,TGTGCCAGTAGTATGCCTTCCATCGGAACCTACGAGCAGTACTTC,-,TRBJ2-7,-,TRBV19
CASSLGPGSGELFF,TGTGCCAGCAGCTTAGGACCGGGCAGCGGGGAGCTGTTTTTT,once,TRBJ2-2,-,TRBV7-2
CASSLAPVQETQYF,TGTGCCAGCAGCTTAGCTCCAGTCCAAGAGACCCAGTACTTC,-,TRBJ2-5,-,TRBV7-2
CASIPPRFRDIPIYEQYF,TGTGCCAGCATTCCGCCGAGATTCCGGGACATACCTATCTACGAGCAGTACTTC,-,TRBJ2-7,-,TRBV28
CASSLGLLTYEQYF,TGTGCCAGCAGCCTGGGGCTACTAACCTACGAGCAGTACTTC,-,TRBJ2-7,-,TRBV5-5
CASRGQGANIQYF,TGTGCCAGCAGGGGACAGGGGGCGAACATTCAGTACTTC,-,TRBJ2-4,TRBD1,TRBV2
CASRMDRGHADTQYF,TGTGCCAGCAGGATGGACAGGGGGCATGCAGATACGCAGTATTTT,-,TRBJ2-3,TRBD1,TRBV6-1
CASSLSQPSYEQYF,TGCGCCAGCAGCTTGTCACAGCCCTCCTACGAGCAGTACTTC,-,TRBJ2-7,-,TRBV5-1
CASSRTESYEQYF,TGTGCCAGCAGCAGGACAGAATCCTACGAGCAGTACTTC,-,TRBJ2-7,-,TRBV9